This T cell receptor (beta chain) appears in the sequencing data of a study of cytomegalovirus exposure and HLA in healthy donors. The PCR used 60 Vbeta and 13 Jbeta primers. Assay used: immunoSEQ multiplex PCR; TCRdb lists only in-frame clones, some missing. The sample includes about 130,000 clones, around 77% seen only once; the top ten take 1% to 1.5%. This clonotype was sampled from a man between 50 and 59 years old in good health and CMV-seronegative. The sequencing sample was made of PBMCs.

Here the CDR3 reads CASSPILGDIIQETQYF. CDR3 sequence (DNA): TGTGCCAGCTCACCTATCCTGGGTGACATAATCCAAGAGACCCAGTACTTC. J is TRBJ2-5 and V is TRBV18; D is unclear. The germline gives CDR1 KGHSH, CDR2 LQKENI. The CDR3 has 17 residues. V was shortened by 3 bases and J by 1 base, with 18 bases between the two germline ends.